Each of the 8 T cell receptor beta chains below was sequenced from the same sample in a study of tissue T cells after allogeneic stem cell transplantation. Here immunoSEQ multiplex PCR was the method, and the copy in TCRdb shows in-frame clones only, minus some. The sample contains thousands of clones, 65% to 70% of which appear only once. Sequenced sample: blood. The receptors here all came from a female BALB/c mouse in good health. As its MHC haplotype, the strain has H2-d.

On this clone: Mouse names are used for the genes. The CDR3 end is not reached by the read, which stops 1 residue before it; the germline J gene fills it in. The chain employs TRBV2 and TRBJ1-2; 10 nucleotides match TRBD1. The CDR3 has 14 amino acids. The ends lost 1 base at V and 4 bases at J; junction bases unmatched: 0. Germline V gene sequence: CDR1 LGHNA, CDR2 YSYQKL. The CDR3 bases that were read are TGTGCCAGCAGCCAAGGGACAGGGGGCTCCGACTACACC. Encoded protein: CASSQGTGGSDYT. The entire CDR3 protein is CASSQGTGGSDYTF.

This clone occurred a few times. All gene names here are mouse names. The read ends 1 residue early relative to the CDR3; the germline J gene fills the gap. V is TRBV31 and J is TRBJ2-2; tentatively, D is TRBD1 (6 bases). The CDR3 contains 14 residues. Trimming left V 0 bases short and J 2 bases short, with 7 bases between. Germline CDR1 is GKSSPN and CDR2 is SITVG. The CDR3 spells CAWSLTGNTGQLYF. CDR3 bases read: TGTGCCTGGAGTCTCACAGGGAACACCGGGCAGCTCTAC.

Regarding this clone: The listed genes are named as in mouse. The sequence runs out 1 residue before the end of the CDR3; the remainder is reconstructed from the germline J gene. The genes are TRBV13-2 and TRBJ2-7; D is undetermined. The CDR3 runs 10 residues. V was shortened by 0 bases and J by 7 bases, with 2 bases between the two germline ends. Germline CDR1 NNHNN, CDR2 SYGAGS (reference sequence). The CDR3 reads CASGDEEQYF. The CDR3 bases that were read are TGTGCCAGCGGTGATGAGGAACAGTAC.

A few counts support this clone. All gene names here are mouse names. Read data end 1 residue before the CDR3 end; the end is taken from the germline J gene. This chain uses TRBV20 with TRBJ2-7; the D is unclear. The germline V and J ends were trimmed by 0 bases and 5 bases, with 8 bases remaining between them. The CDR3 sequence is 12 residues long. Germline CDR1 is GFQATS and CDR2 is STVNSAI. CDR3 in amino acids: CGARDGLDEQYF. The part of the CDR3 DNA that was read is TGTGGTGCTAGGGACGGGTTGGATGAACAGTAC.

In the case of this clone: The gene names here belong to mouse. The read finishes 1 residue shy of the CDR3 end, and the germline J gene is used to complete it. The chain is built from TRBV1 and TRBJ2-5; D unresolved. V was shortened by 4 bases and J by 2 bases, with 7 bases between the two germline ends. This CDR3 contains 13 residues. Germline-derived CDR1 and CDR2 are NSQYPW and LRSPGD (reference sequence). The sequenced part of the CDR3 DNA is TGCACCTGCAGTGGAGGGTTCCAAGACACCCAGTAC. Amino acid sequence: CTCSGGFQDTQY. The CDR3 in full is CTCSGGFQDTQYF.

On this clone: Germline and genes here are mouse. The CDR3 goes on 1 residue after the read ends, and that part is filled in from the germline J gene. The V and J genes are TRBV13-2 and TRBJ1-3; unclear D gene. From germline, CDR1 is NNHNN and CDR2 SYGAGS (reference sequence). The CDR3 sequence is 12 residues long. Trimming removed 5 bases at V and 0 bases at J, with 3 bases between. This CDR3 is CASGDSGNTLYF. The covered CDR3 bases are TGTGCCAGCGGGGATTCTGGAAATACGCTCTAT.

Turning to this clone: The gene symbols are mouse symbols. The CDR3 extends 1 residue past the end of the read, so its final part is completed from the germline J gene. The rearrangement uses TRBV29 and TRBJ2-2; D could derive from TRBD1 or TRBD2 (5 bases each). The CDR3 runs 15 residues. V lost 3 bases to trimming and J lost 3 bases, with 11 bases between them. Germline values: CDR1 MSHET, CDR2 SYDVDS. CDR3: CASSFGAGHTGQLYF. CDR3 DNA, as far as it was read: TGTGCTAGCAGTTTTGGGGCAGGGCACACCGGGCAGCTCTAC.

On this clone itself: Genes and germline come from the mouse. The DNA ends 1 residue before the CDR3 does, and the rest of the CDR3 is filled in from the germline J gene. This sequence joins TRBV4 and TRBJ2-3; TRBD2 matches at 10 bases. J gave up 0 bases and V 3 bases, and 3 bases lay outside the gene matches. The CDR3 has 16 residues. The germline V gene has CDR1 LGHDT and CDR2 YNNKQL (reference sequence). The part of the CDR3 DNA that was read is TGTGCCAGCAGCTACCTGGGGGGGCGGAGTGCAGAAACGCTGTAT. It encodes CASSYLGGRSAETLY. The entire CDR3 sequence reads CASSYLGGRSAETLYF.